One and the same sample provided the 5 T cell receptor beta chains below, sequenced in a study of T cell clusters in autoimmune cytopenias. TRB was amplified from roughly 0.25 ug of peripheral blood genomic DNA per sample. One tube held mixed TRB-A and TRB-B primer pools for touch-down PCR. Each CDR3 protein gets one entry in TCRdb, which reprocessed the multiplex PCR reads and gives no DNA. This table holds about 5,000 distinct CDR3 sequences. The sequencing sample was made of peripheral blood. These receptors were collected from a human donor with an autoimmune cytopenia or autoimmune hepatitis (not recorded which).

The chain recombines TRBV7-6 with TRBJ2-2. CDR1 is SGHVS and CDR2 is FNYEAQ in the germline V gene. This CDR3 is 13 amino acids long. CDR3 sequence: CASSFSNTGELFF.

The chain couples TRBV4-2 to TRBJ1-5. CDR3 length equals 15 residues. Germline CDR1 is LGHNA and CDR2 is YNFKEQ. This chain's CDR3 is CASSQDYGLYQPQHF.

This clonotype shows up as medium-sized by frequency. The V gene is TRBV10-3, the J gene TRBJ1-2; without DNA, the TCRdb call of TRBD1 cannot be checked. The germline gives CDR1 ENHRY, CDR2 SYGVKD. The CDR3 extends over 13 amino acids. The CDR3 reads CAISEGQLYGYTF.

V gene TRBV19 combines with J gene TRBJ2-1; TCRdb indicates TRBD1, and absent DNA this call remains unverified. The CDR3 runs 18 residues. Germline CDR1 reads LNHDA; CDR2 reads SQIVND (reference sequence). The chain's CDR3 is CASSPPPGFTGGYNEQFF.

Frequency places this clonotype as medium-sized (0.01 to 0.1%). The rearrangement links TRBV19 to TRBJ1-5; TCRdb designates TRBD1, a call that cannot be tested without DNA. Germline V gives CDR1 LNHDA, CDR2 SQIVND (reference sequence). This CDR3 contains 17 residues. The CDR3 sequence is CASSMNPPGYSNQPQHF. Together with reference TRBV19 and TRBJ1-5, the CDR3 gives the full variable domain: DGGITQSPKYLFRKEGQNVTLSCEQNLNHDAMYWYRQDPGQGLRLIYYSQIVNDFQKGDIAEGYSVSREKKESFPLTVTSAQKNPTAFYLCASSMNPPGYSNQPQHFGDGTRLSIL.